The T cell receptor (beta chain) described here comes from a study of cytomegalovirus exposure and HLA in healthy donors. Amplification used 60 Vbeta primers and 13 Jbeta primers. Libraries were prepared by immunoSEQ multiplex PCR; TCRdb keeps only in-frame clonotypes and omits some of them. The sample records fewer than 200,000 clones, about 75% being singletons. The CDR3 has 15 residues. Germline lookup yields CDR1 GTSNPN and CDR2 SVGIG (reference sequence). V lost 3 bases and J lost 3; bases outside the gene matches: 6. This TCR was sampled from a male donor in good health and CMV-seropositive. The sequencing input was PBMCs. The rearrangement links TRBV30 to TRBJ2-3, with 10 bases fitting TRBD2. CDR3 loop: CAWSPLAGPTDTQYF. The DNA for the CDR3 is TGTGCCTGGAGCCCACTAGCGGGGCCGACAGATACGCAGTATTTT.